The entry below gives a single T cell receptor (beta chain) sequence along with its context. Random hexamers were used to reverse transcribe the RNA input (about 0.5 to 1 ug). In TCRdb, the immunoSEQ multiplex PCR reads were re-called with MiXCR into one record per CDR3 protein. Of 170,000 or so distinct CDR3 sequences in the sample, approximately 94% were seen once. This specimen belongs to a study of CD8 T cells in Susac syndrome. Germline CDR1 and CDR2: SGDLS and YYNGEE. The CDR3 sequence is 16 residues long. The V gene lost 2 bases and the J gene lost 0 bases, with 11 bases spanning the gap. Sequenced material: CD4+ T cells from PBMCs. V usage is TRBV9 and J usage is TRBJ2-2; weak D call: TRBD1 (6 bases). This TCR was sampled from a human donor with Susac syndrome. The DNA for the CDR3 is TGTGCCAGCAGCGTGGCCCACAGGGCGAACACCGGGGAGCTGTTTTTT. It specifies CASSVAHRANTGELFF.